These 20 T cell receptor beta chains share one sample of origin, sequenced in a study of OX40 agonist ivuxolimab in advanced cancers. The assay was immunoSEQ multiplex PCR, and TCRdb's table has in-frame clones only and misses some. Counted here are tens of thousands of clones, about four fifths occurring once; the ten biggest clones make up approximately 6.3%. This specimen was CD4+ or CD8+ T cells sorted from blood, taken in a trial of the OX40 agonist ivuxolimab. The receptor set was obtained from an adult with an advanced solid tumor such as melanoma, head and neck, liver or kidney cancer.

The chain has TRBV7-2 and TRBJ2-7; tentatively, D is TRBD1 (6 bases). The germline CDR1 and CDR2 sequences are SGHTA and FQGNSA. V gave up 4 bases and J gave up 3 bases, with 10 bases separating them. This CDR3 comprises 13 residues. The CDR3 region has the DNA TGTGCCAGCAGCTCGGACAGACTCTACGAGCAGTACTTC. Its protein is CASSSDRLYEQYF. Full variable domain (outside the CDR3, taken from reference TRBV7-2 and TRBJ2-7): GAGVSQSPSNKVTEKGKDVELRCDPISGHTALYWYRQSLGQGLEFLIYFQGNSAPDKSGLPSDRFSAERTGGSVSTLTIQRTQQEDSAVYLCASSSDRLYEQYFGPGTRLTVT.

The chain is built from TRBV19 and TRBJ2-3; 10 bases match TRBD2. The CDR3 is 16 residues long. Per the germline V gene, CDR1 is LNHDA and CDR2 is SQIVND (reference sequence). The V gene end was trimmed by 3 bases and the J gene end by 0 bases; junction bases not matched to a gene: 3. The chain's CDR3 is CASSMIAGGSTDTQYF. Written as DNA, the CDR3 is TGTGCCAGTAGTATGATAGCGGGGGGAAGCACAGATACGCAGTATTTT.

The chain employs TRBV19 and TRBJ1-4; D is unclear. The CDR3 spans 14 residues. Germline V gene data show CDR1 as LNHDA and CDR2 as SQIVND (reference sequence). V lost 7 bases to trimming and J lost 4 bases, with 13 bases between them. The CDR3 loop reads CASKRASLNEKLFF. The CDR3 coding sequence is TGTGCCAGTAAACGGGCCTCTCTTAATGAAAAACTGTTTTTT.

The V call is TRBV15, the J call TRBJ1-4; perhaps TRBD1 as D (5 bases). The V gene lost 1 base and the J gene lost 8 bases, with 20 bases spanning the gap. The V gene's germline CDR1 is LNHNV and CDR2 YYDKDF (reference sequence). This CDR3 is built from 17 residues. As DNA, the CDR3 is TGTGCCACCAGCAGAGGGGTCACGTTGACCGAGGGGGAAAAACTGTTTTTT. It encodes CATSRGVTLTEGEKLFF.

This clone was counted only a few times. The chain recombines TRBV10-3 with TRBJ1-2; a possible D gene is TRBD1 (6 bases). Germline-derived CDR1 and CDR2 are ENHRY and SYGVKD. This CDR3 region has 12 residues. V lost 3 bases and J 8 bases, leaving 10 bases between the germline ends. CDR3 protein: CAISELGAGYTF. The CDR3 DNA reads as TGTGCCATCAGTGAATTGGGGGCCGGCTACACCTTC.

This rearrangement joins TRBV14 to TRBJ2-1; 9 bases map to TRBD1. Germline-derived CDR1 and CDR2 are SGHDN and FVKESK. This CDR3 has 15 amino acids. The V segment lost 4 bases and the J segment 9 bases; nucleotides outside the gene matches: 10. Here the CDR3 reads CASSPGQGPSVEQFF. For the CDR3, the DNA is TGTGCCAGCAGCCCGGGACAGGGCCCTAGCGTTGAGCAGTTCTTC.

The chain links TRBV5-1 to TRBJ1-1, with D perhaps TRBD1 (5 bases). Germline V CDR1 and CDR2: SGHRS, YFSETQ. V was pared by 2 bases and J by 2 bases, with 13 bases between. This CDR3 has 15 amino acids. CDR3 nucleotides: TGCGCCAGCAGCTTTTCGGCCGGGGGTAACACTGAAGCTTTCTTT. Protein sequence: CASSFSAGGNTEAFF.

The rearrangement joins TRBV12-5 to TRBJ2-2, with TRBD2 matching 7 bases. Trimming removed 6 bases from V and 0 bases from J; junction bases left unmatched: 10. Germline lookup yields CDR1 LGHNT and CDR2 FRNRAP. This CDR3 contains 17 residues. CDR3: CASGQLGGLPNTGELFF. For the CDR3, the DNA is TGTGCTAGTGGCCAATTGGGGGGGTTACCGAACACCGGGGAGCTGTTTTTT. The entire variable domain, with the rest obtained from reference TRBV12-5 and TRBJ2-2, is as follows: DARVTQTPRHKVTEMGQEVTMRCQPILGHNTVFWYRQTMMQGLELLAYFRNRAPLDDSGMPKDRFSAEMPDATLATLKIQPSEPRDSAVYFCASGQLGGLPNTGELFFGEGSRLTVL.

This clone was detected a few times. The V call is TRBV30, the J call TRBJ1-5; TRBD1 agrees at 10 bases. The CDR3 has 15 residues. Germline trimming cut 2 bases from V and 4 bases from J; bases unmatched to any gene: 5. The germline V gene encodes CDR1 GTSNPN and CDR2 SVGIG (reference sequence). CDR3 sequence (DNA): TGTGCCTGGAGTTCCGGGACAGGGGAAAATCAGCCCCAGCATTTT. This encodes CAWSSGTGENQPQHF.

J is TRBJ2-5 and V is TRBV11-2; possibly TRBD1 for D (6 bases). The ends were cut back, 2 bases at V and 1 base at J, with 11 bases in the middle. The CDR3 is 15 amino acids. Germline V gene sequence: CDR1 SGHAT, CDR2 FQNNGV. The CDR3 reads CASSLRQAIQETQYF. DNA of the CDR3: TGTGCCAGCAGCTTAAGACAGGCCATCCAAGAGACCCAGTACTTC.

This clone has only one observation. One junction end does not reproduce the germline sequence, and a read error may be involved. The chain employs TRBV18 and TRBJ1-2; D is ambiguous. CDR3 length equals 12 residues. Germline V CDR1 and CDR2: KGHSH, LQKENI. The CDR3 region is CLCGSPNYGYTF. CDR3 nucleotide sequence: TGCCTATGCGGCAGCCCTAACTATGGCTACACCTTC.

V usage is TRBV2 and J usage is TRBJ2-3, with D maybe TRBD1 (6 bases). The CDR3 is 15 residues long. V was trimmed by 4 bases and J by 3 bases, leaving 14 bases between them. Germline assignment: CDR1 SNHLY and CDR2 FYNNEI. The DNA of the CDR3 is TGTGCCAGCAGTGGTCAACAGGGAGCTACAGATACGCAGTATTTT. This encodes CASSGQQGATDTQYF.

The chain recombines TRBV28 with TRBJ1-2, with D tentatively TRBD1 (5 bases). The CDR3 contains 12 residues. Germline V gene data show CDR1 as MDHEN and CDR2 as SYDVKM. Trimming shortened V by 10 bases and J by 4 bases, and 13 bases separated the two germline ends. CDR3 region: CATGDSSYGYTF. DNA for the CDR3: TGTGCCACTGGAGACAGTTCCTATGGCTACACCTTC.

This clone was recorded many times. Other DNA sequences in this specimen translate into the identical CDR3. This chain uses TRBV9 with TRBJ2-2; 8 positions match TRBD2. Trimming cost V 4 bases and J 13 bases; bases outside gene matches: 12. The CDR3 has 14 residues. Germline V gives CDR1 SGDLS, CDR2 YYNGEE. This chain's CDR3 is CASSPSGGLGMLFF. Written as DNA, the CDR3 is TGTGCCAGCAGCCCATCCGGGGGACTAGGGATGCTGTTTTTT. Full variable domain (rest looked up from reference TRBV9 and TRBJ2-2): DSGVTQTPKHLITATGQRVTLRCSPRSGDLSVYWYQQSLDQGLQFLIQYYNGEERAKGNILERFSAQQFPDLHSELNLSSLELGDSALYFCASSPSGGLGMLFFGEGSRLTVL.

The chain carries TRBV6-5 and TRBJ2-3; 10 bases are shared with TRBD2. This CDR3 region has 15 residues. V gave up 6 bases and J gave up 4 bases; unmatched junction bases: 7. CDR1 and CDR2 from the germline V gene are MNHEY and SVGAGI. This CDR3 is CASRSAAGGPDTQYF. The DNA for the CDR3 is TGTGCCAGCAGGTCGGCAGCGGGGGGGCCAGATACGCAGTATTTT.

The chain carries TRBV29-1 and TRBJ1-1; TRBD1 agrees at 8 bases. Trimming took 4 bases from V and 4 from J; bases not matched to a gene: 8. Germline CDR1 and CDR2: SQVTM and ANQGSEA. The CDR3 is made up of 14 amino acids. The CDR3 region is CSVATGDVGTEAFF. In DNA form, the CDR3 reads TGCAGCGTTGCGACAGGGGATGTGGGCACTGAAGCTTTCTTT.

The chain uses TRBV11-2 and TRBJ2-7; D uncertain. V shed 2 bases and J shed 2 bases, with 7 bases lying between them. This CDR3 has 13 residues. From germline, CDR1 is SGHAT and CDR2 FQNNGV. The CDR3 DNA reads TGTGCCAGCAGCTTAAACCTTCCCTACGAGCAGTACTTC. The encoded protein is CASSLNLPYEQYF.

This chain uses TRBV29-1 with TRBJ2-1; the match to TRBD2 covers 12 bases. CDR3 length: 15 amino acids. After removal of 3 bases from V and 7 bases from J, the junction contained 7 bases not matched to a gene. Germline values: CDR1 SQVTM, CDR2 ANQGSEA. The CDR3 DNA reads as TGCAGCGTTGAGGGACTAGCGGGTATGGTAAATGAGCAGTTCTTC. It yields the protein CSVEGLAGMVNEQFF.

The V gene is TRBV7-2, the J gene TRBJ1-1; 10 nucleotides align to TRBD1. Germline V gene sequence: CDR1 SGHTA, CDR2 FQGNSA. With 4 bases clipped from V and 3 bases from J, the junction kept 2 bases outside the gene matches. This CDR3 contains 14 residues. As DNA, the CDR3 is TGTGCCAGCAGCTGGACAGGGGGGGACACTGAAGCTTTCTTT. Translation: CASSWTGGDTEAFF.

The V call is TRBV19, the J call TRBJ1-5; TRBD1 is a possible D gene (6 bases). Trimming cost V 0 bases and J 9 bases, with 15 bases left between them. Germline V lookup: CDR1 LNHDA, CDR2 SQIVND (reference sequence). The CDR3 totals 15 residues. The CDR3 sequence is CASSIDRQARAPQHF. CDR3 DNA: TGTGCCAGTAGTATAGACAGACAGGCCCGGGCGCCCCAGCATTTT. The variable domain in full, with the rest retrieved from reference TRBV19 and TRBJ1-5, is DGGITQSPKYLFRKEGQNVTLSCEQNLNHDAMYWYRQDPGQGLRLIYYSQIVNDFQKGDIAEGYSVSREKKESFPLTVTSAQKNPTAFYLCASSIDRQARAPQHFGDGTRLSIL.